The 22 T cell receptor beta chains given below trace back to one sample, sequenced in a study of T-cell memory formation after mild COVID-19 (dated by TCRdb to the early 2020s). Library generation was performed with 5' RACE. Data came from an Illumina NovaSeq 6000. The raw public data were reprocessed by TCRdb itself: fastp quality trimming at Q25, MiXCR clonotype calling, in-frame beta chains only. Each CDR3 protein gets just one entry, which takes the most common genes and DNA from the rows behind it. The sample yields about 49,000 distinct CDR3 sequences; 27% were counted once. The ten largest account for about 39% of the sample. The sequencing input was PBMCs or a T cell subset sorted from them (not recorded which). The receptors originated from a young man who had mild COVID-19 (a few samples of this study predate the infection). The sample titles of this study are shuffled in the database, so cell type and time point are left out; the donor was told from shared clones.

This clonotype was seen more than once but under ten times. This chain joins TRBV6-5 and TRBJ1-4, with 9 bases identical to TRBD1. Unmatched junction bases numbered 16, after V lost 0 bases and J lost 8 bases. The CDR3 runs 19 residues. Germline-derived CDR1 and CDR2 are MNHEY and SVGAGI. In nucleotides, the CDR3 is TGTGCCAGCAGTTACTCGATCAATACCCGGACAGGGGAGGCCGAAAAACTGTTTTTT. It translates to CASSYSINTRTGEAEKLFF.

This clonotype was counted a single time. This chain connects TRBV5-6 to TRBJ2-3; 13 bases fit TRBD2. Germline values: CDR1 SGHDT, CDR2 YYEEEE. With 7 bases clipped from V and 0 bases from J, the junction kept 5 bases outside the gene matches. The CDR3 loop spans 16 amino acids. DNA for the CDR3: TGTGCCAGCGGTGGGACTAGCGGGGAAAGCACAGATACGCAGTATTTT. As protein: CASGGTSGESTDTQYF.

The chain links TRBV5-6 to TRBJ2-4; TRBD1 might be the D (5 bases). The V end was cut by 1 base, the J end by 5 bases, with 19 bases between. The CDR3 is made up of 17 amino acids. Germline CDR1 reads SGHDT; CDR2 reads YYEEEE. This CDR3 is CASSLNRIRVRENIQYF. The CDR3 nucleotides are TGTGCCAGCAGCTTGAACCGTATCAGGGTTCGGGAAAACATTCAGTACTTC.

This chain connects TRBV6-6 to TRBJ1-5; D ambiguous. Germline CDR1 reads MNHNY; CDR2 reads SVGAGI (reference sequence). V was cut by 8 bases and J by 0 bases, with 5 bases left in between. The CDR3 is 12 residues long. CDR3 DNA sequence: TGTGCCAGCCACAGTAGCAATCAGCCCCAGCATTTT. Its protein is CASHSSNQPQHF.

DNA of the CDR3: TGTGCCAGCAGCTTAGCGGGGTTTAGGCGTTACGAGCAGTACTTC. Encoded protein: CASSLAGFRRYEQYF. The rearrangement links TRBV7-9 to TRBJ2-7, with D unclear. The length of the CDR3 is 15 residues. Germline CDR1 reads SEHNR; CDR2 reads FQNEAQ (reference sequence). V lost 0 bases and J lost 4, with 13 bases in between. Based on the CDR3 plus reference TRBV7-9 and TRBJ2-7, the full variable domain is DTGVSQNPRHKITKRGQNVTFRCDPISEHNRLYWYRQTLGQGPEFLTYFQNEAQLEKSRLLSDRFSAERPKGSFSTLEIQRTEQGDSAMYLCASSLAGFRRYEQYFGPGTRLTVT.

The CDR3 here is CASSWKENTEAFF. Written as DNA, the CDR3 is TGTGCCAGCAGTTGGAAAGAGAACACTGAAGCTTTCTTT. The genes are TRBV6-5 and TRBJ1-1; D is uncertain. This CDR3 spans 13 amino acids. Trimming pared 4 bases from V and 1 base from J, leaving 7 bases between. The germline gives CDR1 MNHEY, CDR2 SVGAGI.

This clonotype has only a few counts. A read error is possible here, since a much larger clone lies one base away. This rearrangement joins TRBV20-1 to TRBJ1-2; tentatively, D is TRBD1 (6 bases). The CDR3 is 12 residues long. From germline, CDR1 is DFQATT and CDR2 SNEGSKA (reference sequence). Written as DNA, the CDR3 is TGCATTGCTGTTACAGGGTACTATGGCTACACCTTC. As protein: CIAVTGYYGYTF.

This sequence joins TRBV6-5 and TRBJ2-7, with D perhaps TRBD2 (6 bases). This CDR3 region has 14 residues. The germline V gene encodes CDR1 MNHEY and CDR2 SVGAGI. Trimming took off 6 bases at V and 3 bases at J, with 15 bases between the two ends. CDR3 sequence (DNA): TGTGCCAGCAGCAGGGATCAGGGAGGCTACGAGCAGTACGTC. Protein sequence: CASSRDQGGYEQYV.

Many counts were recorded for this clonotype. This chain links TRBV23-1 with TRBJ2-1; D gene ambiguous. TRBV23-1 is annotated as an ORF whose role is uncertain. V shed 0 bases and J shed 9 bases, with 6 bases lying between them. The CDR3 is 12 residues long. The CDR3 is CASSQSKGEQFF. CDR3 DNA sequence: TGCGCCAGCAGTCAATCGAAGGGTGAGCAGTTCTTC.

This clonotype appeared a few times. This chain joins TRBV13 and TRBJ2-7, with 10 bases matching TRBD1. The CDR3 is 15 residues long. In germline, CDR1 is PRHDT, CDR2 FYEKMQ (reference sequence). The V and J ends lost 4 bases and 7 bases, in that order; junction bases with no gene match: 10. CDR3 in amino acids: CASSSRQGAMGEQYV. The CDR3 DNA is TGTGCCAGCAGCTCTAGACAGGGGGCAATGGGGGAGCAGTACGTC.

This clonotype was seen repeatedly, ten times or more. The chain couples TRBV5-6 to TRBJ2-5; 7 nucleotides agree with TRBD1. The CDR3 covers 14 residues. V was clipped by 3 bases and J by 4 bases; unmatched bases: 6. Germline V gene lookup returns CDR1 SGHDT and CDR2 YYEEEE. The CDR3 here is CASSWATGRETQYF. The CDR3 bases are TGTGCCAGCAGCTGGGCGACAGGGCGAGAGACCCAGTACTTC.

This chain connects TRBV4-1 to TRBJ1-5; D uncertain. The CDR3 loop spans 16 amino acids. Germline CDR1 MGHRA, CDR2 YSYEKL. V was pared by 4 bases and J by 4 bases, with 17 bases between. CDR3 loop: CASSPPKGVGNQPQHF. The CDR3 coding sequence is TGCGCCAGCAGCCCCCCGAAGGGAGTAGGAAATCAGCCCCAGCATTTT.

The V and J genes are TRBV29-1 and TRBJ2-3; a weak D match, TRBD2 (6 bases). This CDR3 is built from 16 residues. Germline V gene sequence: CDR1 SQVTM, CDR2 ANQGSEA. Trimming took 1 base from V and 4 from J, leaving 18 bases between them. The CDR3 spells CSVEGGEIAPSDTQYF. CDR3 sequence (DNA): TGCAGCGTTGAAGGCGGGGAGATCGCCCCGTCAGATACGCAGTATTTT.

The chain is built from TRBV6-5 and TRBJ2-2; D ambiguous. CDR1 MNHEY and CDR2 SVGAGI come from the germline V gene. The V end lost 4 bases, the J end lost 1 base, and 7 bases lay between the germline ends. The CDR3 contains 14 residues. This CDR3 is CASSLARNTGELFF. In DNA form, the CDR3 reads TGTGCCAGCAGTTTAGCTAGGAACACCGGGGAGCTGTTTTTT.

At least ten counts were recorded for this clonotype. The chain employs TRBV5-1 and TRBJ2-1; D may be TRBD1 (6 bases). The V gene's germline CDR1 is SGHRS and CDR2 YFSETQ. Trimming removed 6 bases at V and 5 bases at J, with 15 bases between. This CDR3 region has 14 residues. The CDR3 DNA reads as TGCGCCAGCACGACGGGGACAAACAACAATGAGCAGTTCTTC. It specifies CASTTGTNNNEQFF. Full variable domain (rest looked up from reference TRBV5-1 and TRBJ2-1): KAGVTQTPRYLIKTRGQQVTLSCSPISGHRSVSWYQQTPGQGLQFLFEYFSETQRNKGNFPGRFSGRQFSNSRSEMNVSTLELGDSALYLCASTTGTNNNEQFFGPGTRLTVL.

The chain couples TRBV7-9 to TRBJ1-1; the D is unclear. Trimming cost V 3 bases and J 1 base, with 9 bases left between them. Germline V lookup: CDR1 SEHNR, CDR2 FQNEAQ (reference sequence). The CDR3 consists of 14 residues. This chain's CDR3 is CASSLSQANTEAFF. CDR3 nucleotide sequence: TGTGCCAGCAGCTTGTCTCAGGCGAACACTGAAGCTTTCTTT.

The table lists this clonotype with many counts. The chain links TRBV5-1 to TRBJ2-7; tentatively, D is TRBD1 (6 bases). This CDR3 comprises 16 residues. The ends were cut back, 2 bases at V and 2 bases at J, with 17 bases in the middle. CDR1 and CDR2 from the germline V gene are SGHRS and YFSETQ. As DNA, the CDR3 is TGCGCCAGCAGCTTTCTCCTGGAGACAGGACCCTACGAGCAGTACTTC. This encodes CASSFLLETGPYEQYF.

V and J are TRBV15 and TRBJ2-7; D is perhaps TRBD1 (5 bases). Per germline, CDR1 LNHNV and CDR2 YYDKDF (reference sequence). The CDR3 spans 14 residues. Trimming cost V 1 base and J 1 base, with 8 bases left between them. The CDR3: CATSRVQGSYEQYF. The CDR3 region has the DNA TGTGCCACCAGCAGAGTCCAGGGTTCCTACGAGCAGTACTTC. Full variable domain (outside the CDR3, taken from reference TRBV15 and TRBJ2-7): DAMVIQNPRYQVTQFGKPVTLSCSQTLNHNVMYWYQQKSSQAPKLLFHYYDKDFNNEADTPDNFQSRRPNTSFCFLDIRSPGLGDTAMYLCATSRVQGSYEQYFGPGTRLTVT.

The chain combines TRBV4-2 with TRBJ1-6, with unresolved D. This CDR3 region has 14 residues. Germline V gene data show CDR1 as LGHNA and CDR2 as YNFKEQ. V lost 6 bases and J 7 bases, leaving 13 bases between the germline ends. The CDR3 region has the DNA TGTGCCAGCAGGCAACCCCAAACAAATTCACCCCTCCACTTT. Translating gives CASRQPQTNSPLHF.

This clonotype came up many times. V and J are TRBV5-1 and TRBJ2-2; D is uncertain. Germline-derived CDR1 and CDR2 are SGHRS and YFSETQ. The CDR3 length is 13 residues. V dropped 7 bases and J dropped 2 bases, with 9 bases sitting between them. CDR3 bases: TGCGCCAGCGGAGACCCTAACACCGGGGAGCTGTTTTTT. Translating it yields CASGDPNTGELFF.

This clonotype was counted only a few times. V usage is TRBV4-2 and J usage is TRBJ2-3; maybe TRBD2 (6 bases). There are 16 residues in the CDR3. V was cut by 3 bases and J by 3 bases, with 16 bases left in between. The germline V gene has CDR1 LGHNA and CDR2 YNFKEQ. The DNA for the CDR3 is TGTGCCAGCAGCCAGGACGGGACTCATGAGACAGATACGCAGTATTTT. Amino acid sequence: CASSQDGTHETDTQYF.

The CDR3, as DNA: TGTGCCAGCAGCTCGGCGATGGGACTAGCGGGAGAGACCCAGTACTTC. Encoded protein: CASSSAMGLAGETQYF. This chain joins TRBV7-2 and TRBJ2-5; 12 positions match TRBD2. The germline V gene encodes CDR1 SGHTA and CDR2 FQGNSA. The CDR3 has 16 amino acids. The junction had 7 bases not matched to a gene; V was cut back by 4 bases and J by 4 bases.